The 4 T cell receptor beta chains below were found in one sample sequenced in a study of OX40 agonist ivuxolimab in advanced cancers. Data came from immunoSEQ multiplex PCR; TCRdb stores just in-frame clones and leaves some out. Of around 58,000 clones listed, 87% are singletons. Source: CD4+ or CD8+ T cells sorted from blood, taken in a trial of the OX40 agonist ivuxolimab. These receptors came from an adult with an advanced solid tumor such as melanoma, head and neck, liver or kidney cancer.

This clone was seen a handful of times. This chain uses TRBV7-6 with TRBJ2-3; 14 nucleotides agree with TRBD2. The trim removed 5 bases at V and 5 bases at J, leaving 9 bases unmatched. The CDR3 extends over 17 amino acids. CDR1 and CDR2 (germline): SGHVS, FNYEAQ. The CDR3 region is CASSQGTSGSHGDTQYF. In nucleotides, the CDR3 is TGTGCCAGCAGCCAAGGGACTAGCGGGAGTCATGGAGATACGCAGTATTTT.

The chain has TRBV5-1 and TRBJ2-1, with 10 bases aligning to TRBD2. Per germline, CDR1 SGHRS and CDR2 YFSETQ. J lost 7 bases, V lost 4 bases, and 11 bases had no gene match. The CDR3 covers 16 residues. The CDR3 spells CASSPGGASGSNEQFF. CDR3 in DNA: TGCGCCAGCAGCCCCGGAGGTGCTAGCGGGAGTAATGAGCAGTTCTTC.

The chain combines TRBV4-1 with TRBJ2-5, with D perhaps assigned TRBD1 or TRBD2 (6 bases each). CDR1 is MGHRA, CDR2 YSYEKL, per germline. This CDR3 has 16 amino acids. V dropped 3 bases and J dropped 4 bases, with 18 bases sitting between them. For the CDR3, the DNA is TGCGCCAGCAGCCAGGGGGGAGTTGTAGGGGGAGAGACCCAGTACTTC. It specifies CASSQGGVVGGETQYF.

The CDR3 protein is CASSILQGNTEAFF. For the CDR3, the DNA is TGTGCCAGTAGTATCCTCCAGGGGAACACTGAAGCTTTCTTT. The genes are TRBV19 and TRBJ1-1; D is possibly TRBD1 (5 bases). The germline V gene has CDR1 LNHDA and CDR2 SQIVND (reference sequence). The length of the CDR3 is 14 residues. V lost 3 bases and J 1 base, leaving 9 bases between the germline ends.